This TCR beta chain stems from a study of T cell responses to AZD1222 COVID-19 vaccine. The study pooled second doses at about 4 or about 12 weeks. The V end was cut by 0 bases, the J end by 5 bases, with 12 bases between. CDR3 length: 15 residues. The germline CDR1 and CDR2 sequences are SGHTA and FQGNSA. Here immunoSEQ multiplex PCR was the method, and the copy in TCRdb shows in-frame clones only, minus some. This table has 100,000 to 140,000 clones, 90% to 95% appearing once. The chain is built from TRBV7-2 and TRBJ2-3; D is undetermined. The sequence derives from an adult who received the AZD1222 COVID-19 vaccine. Here the sequenced sample was peripheral blood, taken 28 days after the second AZD1222 dose. CDR3 nucleotide sequence: TGTGCCAGCAGCTTAGCGGCACATCCTGGAGATACGCAGTATTTT. It yields the protein CASSLAAHPGDTQYF.